The rows below give T cell receptor beta chains drawn from one sample of a study of response to subunit inactivated influenza vaccine. TCRdb processed the RT-PCR reads anew with MiXCR; each CDR3 protein has one entry. Of about 700,000 distinct CDR3 sequences listed, roughly 13% are singletons. The source was PBMCs from blood, collected about 14 days before vaccination. The receptor source for this set is a man over 45 who received an inactivated influenza vaccine. CDR3s include the opening cysteine and the closing phenylalanine or tryptophan. Fields, in order: D gene, V gene, clone size, J gene, CDR3 length, CDR3 DNA, CDR3 protein. A D gene is named only where the DNA matches it firmly. Part of the rows lack a size; the others show once, few, many or a class for expanded clones.

TRBD2,TRBV6-1,many,TRBJ2-1,16,TGTGCCAGCAGCTCCCTTCTAGCGGGGAGCTACAATGAGCAGTTCTTC,CASSSLLAGSYNEQFF
NA,TRBV4-2,NA,TRBJ2-3,16,TGTGCCAGCAGCCTCGAGGGGAGCATTTCCGCAGATACGCAGTATTTT,CASSLEGSISADTQYF
NA,TRBV11-2,few,TRBJ2-1,15,TGTGCCAGCAGCTTGTCGGTCCAACAGAACAATGAGCAGTTCTTC,CASSLSVQQNNEQFF
TRBD1,TRBV4-3,few,TRBJ1-4,16,TGCGCCAGCAGCCAAGATATAGGACAGGGGAATGAAAAACTGTTTTTT,CASSQDIGQGNEKLFF
NA,TRBV7-2,NA,TRBJ2-7,17,TGTGCCAGCAGCTATAAGGAAGGGGGGAGGAGCTCCTACGAGCAGTACTTC,CASSYKEGGRSSYEQYF
TRBD1,TRBV4-3,NA,TRBJ2-1,16,TGCGCCAGCAGCCAAGAAATAGGGACAGCCTACAATGAGCAGTTCTTC,CASSQEIGTAYNEQFF
TRBD1,TRBV11-2,few,TRBJ2-5,16,TGTGCCAGCAGCTCCCTAGGGACAGATCACCAAGCGACCCAGTACTTC,CASSSLGTDHQATQYF
TRBD2,TRBV5-1,NA,TRBJ2-1,14,TGCGCCAGCAACCCCCTAGCGGGGGTGAATGAGCGGTTCTTC,CASNPLAGVNERFF
TRBD2,TRBV10-2,few,TRBJ2-1,17,TGCGCCAGCAGTGAGCCCCTGGGAGCGGGGGGCTACAATGAGCAGTTCTTC,CASSEPLGAGGYNEQFF
NA,TRBV20-1,few,TRBJ2-3,19,TGCAGTGCTAGAGATCTCCTCAGGAAGGAGGGAGCGAGTACAGATACGCAGTATTTT,CSARDLLRKEGASTDTQYF
TRBD2,TRBV7-3,NA,TRBJ2-7,15,TGTGCCAGCAGCTTAACCTTCCTAGCGGGGGACGAGCAGTACTTC,CASSLTFLAGDEQYF
TRBD2,TRBV4-2,NA,TRBJ2-1,16,TGTGCCAGCAGCCACGGACTAGCGGGGGGACGCGATGAGCAGTTCTTC,CASSHGLAGGRDEQFF
NA,TRBV6-2/TRBV6-3,NA,TRBJ2-7,22,TGTGCCAGCAGTTACTCGATGCTGCTCGGAGAAACACTAGCAACCATCTCCTACGAGCAGTACTTC,CASSYSMLLGETLATISYEQYF
NA,TRBV5-1,NA,TRBJ2-1,17,TGCGCCAGCAGCAGAGGGGTTTTGGCCTTCTCCTACAATGAGCAGTTCTTC,CASSRGVLAFSYNEQFF
NA,TRBV5-1,many,TRBJ2-7,14,TGCGCCAGCAGCTTGGATAGGACCACCTACGAGCAGTACTTC,CASSLDRTTYEQYF
NA,TRBV5-1,few,TRBJ1-4,15,TGCGCCAGCAGCTTGAACGGGGGGGCGAATGAAAAACTGTTTTTT,CASSLNGGANEKLFF
NA,TRBV7-2,many,TRBJ2-3,14,TGTGCCAGCAGCACAGGGATCTCCCCAGATACGCAGTATTTT,CASSTGISPDTQYF
TRBD1,TRBV6-5,few,TRBJ1-4,16,TGTGCCAGCAGTTACGTTCGTGGACAGGGAGAAGAAAAACTGTTTTTT,CASSYVRGQGEEKLFF
NA,TRBV12-3/TRBV12-4,NA,TRBJ2-3,19,TGTGCCAGCAGCAAGTTTCTGCGACTTGGCAGAGGCCCCACAGATACGCAGTATTTT,CASSKFLRLGRGPTDTQYF
TRBD2,TRBV29-1,many,TRBJ2-1,18,TGCAGCGCACGGGGACTAGCGGGAGTCACAAGCTCCTACAATGAGCAGTTCTTC,CSARGLAGVTSSYNEQFF
TRBD2,TRBV20-1,few,TRBJ2-7,16,TGCAGTGCCCGCGCTGCTAGCGGGAGTACCGTCGACGAGCAGTACTTC,CSARAASGSTVDEQYF
TRBD2,TRBV7-8,few,TRBJ2-1,15,TGTGCCAGCAGCTTAGCGGGCGGGAGGGCCGAAAATCAGTTCTTC,CASSLAGGRAENQFF
TRBD1,TRBV23-1,few,TRBJ1-3,18,TGCGCCAGCAGGCCCCCCGACAGGGGAACAAGCTCTGGAAACACCATATATTTT,CASRPPDRGTSSGNTIYF
NA,TRBV7-9,NA,TRBJ2-1,14,TGTGCCAGCAGCTTAGCGAATCTGATACATGAGCAGTTCTTC,CASSLANLIHEQFF
TRBD1,TRBV7-2,NA,TRBJ1-2,17,TGTGCCAGCAGCTTAACTTCAATTTTGACAGGGTTCTATGGCTACACCTTC,CASSLTSILTGFYGYTF
TRBD1,TRBV20-1,NA,TRBJ2-1,15,TGCAGTGCAGCCACCGGGACAGGCTCCTACAATGAGCAGTTCTTC,CSAATGTGSYNEQFF
TRBD1,TRBV2,many,TRBJ2-1,14,TGTGCCAGCAGCCCGGGACAGGGGTACAATGAGCAGTTCTTC,CASSPGQGYNEQFF
NA,TRBV11-2,NA,TRBJ1-4,14,TGTGCCAGCAGCTTAGCCATTACGAGTGAAAAACTGTTTTTT,CASSLAITSEKLFF
TRBD2,TRBV5-5,NA,TRBJ2-3,14,TGTGCCAGCAGCTGGACTAGCGTGGGAGATACGCAGTATTTT,CASSWTSVGDTQYF
TRBD1,TRBV7-2,NA,TRBJ2-3,15,TGTGCCAGCAGCTCGAGGACAGGGACCACAGATACGCAGTATTTT,CASSSRTGTTDTQYF
NA,TRBV29-1,NA,TRBJ1-1,13,TGCAGCGTTGGAGGCCGTTCCAACACTGAAGCTTTCTTT,CSVGGRSNTEAFF
TRBD2,TRBV20-1,many,TRBJ2-1,16,TGCAGTGCTCTTACCCGTAGCGGGACCTCCTACAATGAGCAGTTCTTC,CSALTRSGTSYNEQFF
NA,TRBV12-3/TRBV12-4,few,TRBJ1-2,15,TGTGCCAGCAGTTTTGGGGCCAGGGTGGCCTATGGCTACACCTTC,CASSFGARVAYGYTF
NA,TRBV25-1,many,TRBJ2-1,14,TGTGCCAGCAGTGAATCCGCCAGGGGAAATGAGCAGTTCTTC,CASSESARGNEQFF
NA,TRBV5-1,many,TRBJ2-2,15,TGCGCCAGCAGCTTGACCACAGTATCAACCGGGGAGCTGTTTTTT,CASSLTTVSTGELFF
NA,TRBV20-1,NA,TRBJ2-5,14,TGCAGTGCCCCAGGCCGGGGGTCCCCCGAGACCCAGTACTTC,CSAPGRGSPETQYF
NA,TRBV27,NA,TRBJ1-5,14,TGTGCCAGCAGTCGCTCGGGGGCCCTTCAGCCCCAGCATTTT,CASSRSGALQPQHF
TRBD2,TRBV9,few,TRBJ2-1,16,TGTGCCAGCAGCTTAGGACTAGCGGGAGCTTGGAATGAGCAGTTCTTC,CASSLGLAGAWNEQFF
TRBD1,TRBV6-1,few,TRBJ2-5,14,TGTGCCAGCGCAAGGGGGCTTGTGGGGGAGACCCAGTACTTC,CASARGLVGETQYF
TRBD2,TRBV5-1,few,TRBJ2-1,20,TGCGCCAGCAGCCCGGTGCGGGGACGGTCTAGTGGCGGGAGTCATTATGAGCAGTTCTTC,CASSPVRGRSSGGSHYEQFF
TRBD2,TRBV7-9,NA,TRBJ2-2,15,TGTGCCAGCAGCTCAAGCGGGAGTTATACCGGGGAGCTGTTTTTT,CASSSSGSYTGELFF
TRBD1,TRBV7-2,few,TRBJ2-3,16,TGTGCCAGCAGCTTAGGACCGGGACAGGGGGGTGATACGCAGTATTTT,CASSLGPGQGGDTQYF
NA,TRBV29-1,many,TRBJ1-2,18,TGCAGCGCTCCTTTCCATTCTTCCCGGGACATCGAAAACTATGGCTACACCTTC,CSAPFHSSRDIENYGYTF
TRBD2,TRBV20-1,few,TRBJ2-3,13,TGCAGTGCTAAGCGGGGGGGCCGAGATACGCAGTATTTT,CSAKRGGRDTQYF
TRBD1,TRBV7-8,NA,TRBJ1-1,14,TGTGCCAGCAGCTTAGACAGGGGGCAAACTGAAGCTTTCTTT,CASSLDRGQTEAFF
NA,TRBV6-2/TRBV6-3,few,TRBJ1-5,15,TGTGCCAGCAGTCGGACAGAAGATAGCAATCAGCCCCAGCATTTT,CASSRTEDSNQPQHF
NA,TRBV6-5,NA,TRBJ1-2,15,TGTGCCAGCAGTTACTCTCTCGGCACCGCACATGGCTACACCTTC,CASSYSLGTAHGYTF
NA,TRBV29-1,NA,TRBJ1-1,13,TGCAGCGTTGAAGTACAGATGAACACTGAAGCTTTCTTT,CSVEVQMNTEAFF
NA,TRBV6-1,NA,TRBJ2-7,14,TGTGCCAGCAGCTCAGGGCCTAACTCCTACGAGCAGTACTTC,CASSSGPNSYEQYF
NA,TRBV12-3/TRBV12-4,NA,TRBJ2-2,12,TGTGCCAGCAGAAGGGTATCCGGGGAGCTGTTTTTT,CASRRVSGELFF
NA,TRBV12-3/TRBV12-4,NA,TRBJ2-2,13,TGTGCCAGCAGTTTATCCCACCCAGGGGAGCTGTTTTTT,CASSLSHPGELFF
TRBD1,TRBV12-3/TRBV12-4,many,TRBJ2-5,14,TGTGCCAGCAGAAGGGACAGGAGACAAGAGACCCAGTACTTC,CASRRDRRQETQYF
TRBD1,TRBV5-5,many,TRBJ2-2,17,TGTGCCAGCAGCGGAGGACAGGGGGCGAGGGTTACCGGGGAGCTGTTTTTT,CASSGGQGARVTGELFF
NA,TRBV6-2/TRBV6-3,few,TRBJ2-4,15,TGTGCCAGCACCACCCACTCTAGCGTCAAAAACATTCAGTACTTC,CASTTHSSVKNIQYF
TRBD1,TRBV6-5,few,TRBJ2-1,16,TGTGCCAGCAGTTACCTAGGACAGGGAACCTACAATGAGCAGTTCTTC,CASSYLGQGTYNEQFF
NA,TRBV20-1,NA,TRBJ1-2,13,TGCAGTGCTTACCGGACAGAGAACTATGGCTACACCTTC,CSAYRTENYGYTF
NA,TRBV12-3/TRBV12-4,few,TRBJ2-6,13,TGTGCCAGCAGTTTACTTGCGGCCAACGTCCTGACTTTC,CASSLLAANVLTF
NA,TRBV20-1,few,TRBJ2-3,16,TGCAGTGCTAGAGACTATGTACGATCTAGCACAGATACGCAGTATTTT,CSARDYVRSSTDTQYF
TRBD1,TRBV27,NA,TRBJ1-3,15,TGTGCCAGCAGTCCGACTGACAGGGCTGGAAACACCATATATTTT,CASSPTDRAGNTIYF
TRBD2,TRBV12-3/TRBV12-4,NA,TRBJ2-2,17,TGTGCCAGCAGTCCTTATCCAGCGGGGAGAGACACCGGGGAGCTGTTTTTT,CASSPYPAGRDTGELFF